The rows below give T cell receptor beta chains drawn from one sample of a study of cytomegalovirus exposure and HLA in healthy donors. Here immunoSEQ multiplex PCR was the method, and the copy in TCRdb shows in-frame clones only, minus some. Among roughly 130,000 clones, 74% were seen once, and the ten largest hold roughly 6%. The sample was PBMCs. These receptors were obtained from a woman aged 45-60 years in good health and CMV-seropositive. The CDR3 runs from the conserved cysteine through the conserved F or W. Fields, in order: J gene, D gene, clone size, V gene, CDR3 DNA, CDR3 protein. The D gene is left open where the match is weak. Size tells how often a clone was seen (once, few, many) or the class of an expanded clone, and some rows leave it out.

j_call: TRBJ2-3
d_call: .
clone_size: .
v_call: TRBV6-5
cdr3_nt: TGTGCCAGCAGGGGGGCCAGGGATACGCAGTATTTT
cdr3_aa: CASRGARDTQYF

j_call: TRBJ2-3
d_call: TRBD2
clone_size: .
v_call: TRBV11-3
cdr3_nt: TGTGCCAGCAGTACTAGCGGGGGGGGGTATTTT
cdr3_aa: CASSTSGGGYF

j_call: TRBJ2-6
d_call: .
clone_size: .
v_call: TRBV7-8
cdr3_nt: TGTGCCAGCAGCACCCCCAGGACTGGGGCCAACGTCCTGACTTTC
cdr3_aa: CASSTPRTGANVLTF

j_call: TRBJ2-5
d_call: TRBD2
clone_size: .
v_call: TRBV18
cdr3_nt: TGTGCCAGCTCGCTAGCGGGGAAAGAGACCCAGTACTTC
cdr3_aa: CASSLAGKETQYF

j_call: TRBJ2-7
d_call: .
clone_size: .
v_call: TRBV4-1
cdr3_nt: TGCGCCAGCAGCCAAGATAGGGCCCCAGGGAGGAACGAGCAGTACTTC
cdr3_aa: CASSQDRAPGRNEQYF

j_call: TRBJ1-6
d_call: TRBD1
clone_size: .
v_call: TRBV18
cdr3_nt: TGTGCCAGCTCCCGAGGGACAGGAGATTCACCCCTCCACTTT
cdr3_aa: CASSRGTGDSPLHF

j_call: TRBJ1-2
d_call: TRBD1
clone_size: .
v_call: TRBV5-5
cdr3_nt: TGTGCCAGCAGCCAGGGACAGTTCTACACCTTC
cdr3_aa: CASSQGQFYTF

j_call: TRBJ1-4
d_call: TRBD1
clone_size: .
v_call: TRBV6-1
cdr3_nt: TGTGCCAGCAGTGGGACAGGTCGGTCTAATGAAAAACTGTTTTTT
cdr3_aa: CASSGTGRSNEKLFF

j_call: TRBJ1-5
d_call: TRBD1
clone_size: .
v_call: TRBV5-1
cdr3_nt: TGCGCCAGCAGTTCCACGACAGGGGGGGATCAGCCCCAGCATTTT
cdr3_aa: CASSSTTGGDQPQHF

j_call: TRBJ2-1
d_call: .
clone_size: .
v_call: TRBV25-1
cdr3_nt: TGTGCCAGCAGTGATCTCTACTACAATGAGCAGTTCTTC
cdr3_aa: CASSDLYYNEQFF

j_call: TRBJ1-6
d_call: TRBD1
clone_size: few
v_call: TRBV4-1
cdr3_nt: TGCGCCAGCAGCCAAGATTTACAGGGGTTTGGTTCACCCCTCCACTTT
cdr3_aa: CASSQDLQGFGSPLHF

j_call: TRBJ2-5
d_call: .
clone_size: .
v_call: TRBV18
cdr3_nt: TGTGCCAGCTCACCTGGACAGAGGCGAGAGACCCAGTACTTC
cdr3_aa: CASSPGQRRETQYF

j_call: TRBJ2-3
d_call: TRBD1
clone_size: .
v_call: TRBV23-1
cdr3_nt: TGCGCCAGCAGTCAATCCCCCAGGAGGGACAGGGACCTCACAGATACGCAGTATTTT
cdr3_aa: CASSQSPRRDRDLTDTQYF

j_call: TRBJ2-5
d_call: .
clone_size: few
v_call: TRBV6-1
cdr3_nt: TGTGCCAGCCCCAAACTACGGCTGGGGCCAGAGACCCAGTACTTC
cdr3_aa: CASPKLRLGPETQYF

j_call: TRBJ1-4
d_call: .
clone_size: .
v_call: TRBV30
cdr3_nt: TGTGCCTGGTCCAGTCCAGTCTTTAATGAAAAACTGTTTTTT
cdr3_aa: CAWSSPVFNEKLFF

j_call: TRBJ2-3
d_call: .
clone_size: .
v_call: TRBV18
cdr3_nt: TGTGCCAGCTCCTATAACACAGATACGCAGTATTTT
cdr3_aa: CASSYNTDTQYF

j_call: TRBJ2-5
d_call: .
clone_size: .
v_call: TRBV25-1
cdr3_nt: TGTGCCAGCAAAGGACAGCGTCCAGAAGAGACCCAGTACTTC
cdr3_aa: CASKGQRPEETQYF

j_call: TRBJ2-7
d_call: TRBD2
clone_size: .
v_call: TRBV5-1
cdr3_nt: TGCGCCAGCAAAACTAGCGTCCTCAACGAGCAGTACTTC
cdr3_aa: CASKTSVLNEQYF

j_call: TRBJ1-4
d_call: TRBD1
clone_size: .
v_call: TRBV6-1
cdr3_nt: TGTGCCAGCAGTGTGGGACAGGATTTTGAAAAACTGTTTTTT
cdr3_aa: CASSVGQDFEKLFF

j_call: TRBJ2-2
d_call: TRBD2
clone_size: .
v_call: TRBV27
cdr3_nt: TGTGCCAGCTCCGGGGGGGCGGGGGGGTCTTTCGGGGAGCTGTTTTTT
cdr3_aa: CASSGGAGGSFGELFF

j_call: TRBJ1-1
d_call: .
clone_size: .
v_call: TRBV4-3
cdr3_nt: TGCGCCAGCAGCCAGGGGAGGAACACTGAAGCTTTCTTT
cdr3_aa: CASSQGRNTEAFF

j_call: TRBJ1-1
d_call: .
clone_size: .
v_call: TRBV6-4
cdr3_nt: TGTGCCAGCAGCCAGGCCTCGGGAACTGAAGCTTTCTTT
cdr3_aa: CASSQASGTEAFF

j_call: TRBJ2-3
d_call: .
clone_size: few
v_call: TRBV29-1
cdr3_nt: TGCAGCGTTGGGCGGGATTCGTCGAATACGCAGTATTTT
cdr3_aa: CSVGRDSSNTQYF

j_call: TRBJ2-3
d_call: TRBD2
clone_size: .
v_call: TRBV6-6
cdr3_nt: TGTGCCAGCACCCGGACTAGCGGAAGCACAGATACGCAGTATTTT
cdr3_aa: CASTRTSGSTDTQYF

j_call: TRBJ2-5
d_call: .
clone_size: .
v_call: TRBV12-5
cdr3_nt: TGTGCTAGTGGTTTGGCCGGGGAACAAAGAGAGACCCAGTACTTC
cdr3_aa: CASGLAGEQRETQYF

j_call: TRBJ1-4
d_call: .
clone_size: .
v_call: TRBV7-9
cdr3_nt: TGTGCCAGCAGCGAGTATGAAAAACTGTTTTTT
cdr3_aa: CASSEYEKLFF

j_call: TRBJ1-2
d_call: .
clone_size: once
v_call: TRBV5-4
cdr3_nt: TGTGCCAGCAGCTTCGGGGGGCCCTCCGACAGCTACAACTATGGCTACACCTTC
cdr3_aa: CASSFGGPSDSYNYGYTF

j_call: TRBJ2-7
d_call: TRBD2
clone_size: .
v_call: TRBV9
cdr3_nt: TGTGCCAGCAGCGCTAGACGCCCAGCGGGGGGTTCCTACGAGCAGTACTTC
cdr3_aa: CASSARRPAGGSYEQYF

j_call: TRBJ1-6
d_call: TRBD1
clone_size: .
v_call: TRBV5-1
cdr3_nt: TGCGCCAGCAGCTCCGGGACAGTTCCCCTCCACTTT
cdr3_aa: CASSSGTVPLHF

j_call: TRBJ2-7
d_call: .
clone_size: .
v_call: TRBV7-2
cdr3_nt: TGTGCCAGCAGCTTATTGGGACAAGGCTACGAGCAGTACTTC
cdr3_aa: CASSLLGQGYEQYF

j_call: TRBJ1-5
d_call: TRBD1
clone_size: .
v_call: TRBV6-6
cdr3_nt: TGTGCCAGCAGTTATTCCGACAGGGGCCGGCAGCCCCAGCATTTT
cdr3_aa: CASSYSDRGRQPQHF

j_call: TRBJ2-5
d_call: .
clone_size: .
v_call: TRBV27
cdr3_nt: TGTGCCAGCAGTATTGCGGCTGGGACCCAGTACTTC
cdr3_aa: CASSIAAGTQYF

j_call: TRBJ1-6
d_call: .
clone_size: .
v_call: TRBV5-6
cdr3_nt: TGTGCCAGCAGCTTGCGGAGTGATAATTCACCCCTCCACTTT
cdr3_aa: CASSLRSDNSPLHF

j_call: TRBJ2-3
d_call: .
clone_size: .
v_call: TRBV10-3
cdr3_nt: TGTGCCATCAGTGATCTCCCCGGGGATACGCAGTATTTT
cdr3_aa: CAISDLPGDTQYF

j_call: TRBJ2-5
d_call: TRBD2
clone_size: .
v_call: TRBV19
cdr3_nt: TGTGCCAGTCACGCGGGGGGGGAACCTAGGACCCAGTACTTC
cdr3_aa: CASHAGGEPRTQYF

j_call: TRBJ2-5
d_call: .
clone_size: .
v_call: TRBV2
cdr3_nt: TGTGCCAGCAGTGAGAGAGGGGAGACCCAGTACTTC
cdr3_aa: CASSERGETQYF

j_call: TRBJ1-1
d_call: .
clone_size: once
v_call: TRBV14
cdr3_nt: TGTGCCAGCAGCCAAGACAGGGGCACTGAAGCTTTCTTT
cdr3_aa: CASSQDRGTEAFF

j_call: TRBJ1-5
d_call: TRBD1
clone_size: .
v_call: TRBV2
cdr3_nt: TGTGCCAGCAGTGAAGGACGGACAGGGGGCGATCAGCCCCAGCATTTT
cdr3_aa: CASSEGRTGGDQPQHF

j_call: TRBJ2-5
d_call: .
clone_size: .
v_call: TRBV21-1
cdr3_nt: TGTGCCAGCAGCGCCAGACTAGCGGGATATGAAGAGACCCAGTACTTC
cdr3_aa: CASSARLAGYEETQYF

j_call: TRBJ2-7
d_call: TRBD1
clone_size: .
v_call: TRBV7-6
cdr3_nt: TGTGCCAGCAGCTCCCGGGACAGGACCTACGAGCAGTACTTC
cdr3_aa: CASSSRDRTYEQYF

j_call: TRBJ1-4
d_call: .
clone_size: .
v_call: TRBV27
cdr3_nt: TGTCCCAGCAGTTTAGCCCCGGGGGTGGGAGAAAAACTGTTTTTT
cdr3_aa: CPSSLAPGVGEKLFF

j_call: TRBJ2-5
d_call: TRBD2
clone_size: .
v_call: TRBV5-1
cdr3_nt: TGCGCCAGCAGCTCTATAGCGGGGGCGGGAGAGACCCAGTACTTC
cdr3_aa: CASSSIAGAGETQYF

j_call: TRBJ2-7
d_call: TRBD1
clone_size: .
v_call: TRBV9
cdr3_nt: TGTGCCAGCAGCCCCCGGACAGGGTTCGACGAGCAGTACTTC
cdr3_aa: CASSPRTGFDEQYF

j_call: TRBJ1-1
d_call: .
clone_size: .
v_call: TRBV29-1
cdr3_nt: TGCAGCGTGACGGGACACTTGAACACTGAAGCTTTCTTT
cdr3_aa: CSVTGHLNTEAFF

j_call: TRBJ2-7
d_call: .
clone_size: .
v_call: TRBV7-2
cdr3_nt: TGTGCCAGCAGCTTAGGGCTGGCATCCTACGAGCAGTACTTC
cdr3_aa: CASSLGLASYEQYF

j_call: TRBJ1-3
d_call: .
clone_size: .
v_call: TRBV18
cdr3_nt: TGTGCCAGCTCACCTAATACAGGGGGAAACACCATATATTTT
cdr3_aa: CASSPNTGGNTIYF

j_call: TRBJ2-3
d_call: .
clone_size: .
v_call: TRBV11-2
cdr3_nt: TGTGCCAGCAGCTTCGGCACTCGGGCAGATACGCAGTATTTT
cdr3_aa: CASSFGTRADTQYF

j_call: TRBJ1-6
d_call: TRBD1
clone_size: .
v_call: TRBV5-6
cdr3_nt: TGTGCCAGCAGCTTCCCAGGGGGCGTAGGGTCACCCCTCCACTTT
cdr3_aa: CASSFPGGVGSPLHF

j_call: TRBJ1-5
d_call: .
clone_size: .
v_call: TRBV19
cdr3_nt: TGTGCCAGTAGTCTGGGGGGGGAGCAGCCCCAGCATTTT
cdr3_aa: CASSLGGEQPQHF

j_call: TRBJ1-4
d_call: TRBD1
clone_size: .
v_call: TRBV5-4
cdr3_nt: TGTGCCAGCGGACGGGACAGTGTTAATGAAAAACTGTTTTTT
cdr3_aa: CASGRDSVNEKLFF

j_call: TRBJ1-1
d_call: TRBD1
clone_size: .
v_call: TRBV5-1
cdr3_nt: TGCGCCAGCAGCAGTACAGGGGACACTGAAGCTTTCTTT
cdr3_aa: CASSSTGDTEAFF

j_call: TRBJ2-5
d_call: TRBD2
clone_size: .
v_call: TRBV7-6
cdr3_nt: TGTGCCAGCAGCTTAGCGGGGGGGGAGGGAGAGACCCAGTACTTC
cdr3_aa: CASSLAGGEGETQYF

j_call: TRBJ2-1
d_call: .
clone_size: .
v_call: TRBV11-3
cdr3_nt: TGTGCCAGCAGCTTAGGGCCTAATGAGCAGTTCTTC
cdr3_aa: CASSLGPNEQFF

j_call: TRBJ1-6
d_call: .
clone_size: .
v_call: TRBV6-5
cdr3_nt: TGTGCCAGCAGTCGTAAGGACAGTTCTTCACCCCTCCACTTT
cdr3_aa: CASSRKDSSSPLHF

j_call: TRBJ2-7
d_call: TRBD1
clone_size: .
v_call: TRBV30
cdr3_nt: TGTGCCTGGGACAGGGGCGACGAGCAGTACTTC
cdr3_aa: CAWDRGDEQYF

j_call: TRBJ1-5
d_call: .
clone_size: once
v_call: TRBV6-5
cdr3_nt: TGTGCCAGCAGTGCGACAAGGGTCGGGTCGGAGGCCCAGCATTTT
cdr3_aa: CASSATRVGSEAQHF

j_call: TRBJ2-4
d_call: .
clone_size: once
v_call: TRBV30
cdr3_nt: TGTGCCTTCGACAGACACAAAAACATTCAGTACTTC
cdr3_aa: CAFDRHKNIQYF

j_call: TRBJ1-2
d_call: .
clone_size: .
v_call: TRBV6-5
cdr3_nt: TGTGCCGCCAGAACGGCTGGAGGGGCGAATGGCTACACCTTC
cdr3_aa: CAARTAGGANGYTF